This is a list of T cell receptor beta chains from one sample in a study of T cell responses to AZD1222 COVID-19 vaccine. Sequencing used immunoSEQ multiplex PCR; TCRdb keeps in-frame clones, though not all of them. This sample has 150,000 to 200,000 clones, with less than 95% found just once. Specimen: peripheral blood, collected 28 days after the second AZD1222 dose. These receptors came from an adult who received the AZD1222 COVID-19 vaccine. Each CDR3 is given without its conserved first and last residue. Each record gives: V gene, D gene, CDR3 protein. A D gene is named only where the DNA matches it firmly.

V: TRBV5-1
D: TRBD1
CDR3: ASSTKQGAPANEQF

V: TRBV6-5
D: NA
CDR3: ASSYGSRYAPTGYT

V: TRBV6-2/TRBV6-3
D: TRBD1
CDR3: ASSYSNRGYNEQF

V: TRBV27
D: TRBD1
CDR3: ASSSLGTGVSPLH

V: TRBV4-3
D: NA
CDR3: ASSQETPRLGDTGELF

V: TRBV24-1
D: TRBD1
CDR3: ATSDPGQGAGELF

V: TRBV5-5
D: NA
CDR3: ASSPGGVGETQY

V: TRBV6-2/TRBV6-3
D: NA
CDR3: ASSYSKLQEGPF

V: TRBV6-5
D: NA
CDR3: ASTSRPNEQF

V: TRBV7-2
D: NA
CDR3: ASSVRQSTDTQY

V: TRBV5-1
D: NA
CDR3: ASSPTRAGTGELF

V: TRBV5-6
D: NA
CDR3: ASSLGVLSYEQY

V: TRBV2
D: NA
CDR3: AGRGLVTDTQY

V: TRBV5-4
D: NA
CDR3: ASSLTGRNNEKLF

V: TRBV9
D: TRBD2
CDR3: ASSVGASGGSKEQF

V: TRBV25-1
D: NA
CDR3: ASSEYREAF

V: TRBV19
D: NA
CDR3: ATGETGNQPQH

V: TRBV30
D: NA
CDR3: AWTQAGTKLSGYT

V: TRBV5-8
D: NA
CDR3: ASSPYSVNSPLH

V: TRBV5-4
D: NA
CDR3: ASSLGSIGGYT

V: TRBV27
D: TRBD1
CDR3: ASSPWTGEGAVAKNIQY

V: TRBV30
D: TRBD1
CDR3: AWSLTGRGANVLT

V: TRBV30
D: NA
CDR3: AWSKKTGGNQPQH

V: TRBV14
D: NA
CDR3: ASSQASLNGYGYT

V: TRBV6-1
D: NA
CDR3: ASSEGGGAVDTQY

V: TRBV27
D: TRBD1
CDR3: ASSLRTGTSPLH

V: TRBV6-2/TRBV6-3
D: TRBD2
CDR3: ASSLPPSSGSSYEQY

V: TRBV27
D: TRBD1
CDR3: ASSLWGQALGYT

V: TRBV18
D: NA
CDR3: ASSPSLNTEAF

V: TRBV28
D: NA
CDR3: ASSLAGESAEAF

V: TRBV6-1
D: TRBD1
CDR3: ASSEGTGINTDTQY

V: TRBV9
D: NA
CDR3: ASSVGGGAYNEQY

V: TRBV18
D: TRBD2
CDR3: ASSPTGLAGLNEQF

V: TRBV7-6
D: NA
CDR3: ASSSRELGTDTQY

V: TRBV5-1
D: TRBD2
CDR3: ASSLASGGWDEQY

V: TRBV18
D: TRBD1
CDR3: ASSPGTEESIQY

V: TRBV9
D: NA
CDR3: ASSVGVPDHTRSSYEQY

V: TRBV2
D: NA
CDR3: ASSTEANYGYT

V: TRBV7-9
D: NA
CDR3: ASSLGGAAGRGGYT

V: TRBV6-1
D: TRBD1
CDR3: ASTREKGAGGYT

V: TRBV5-4
D: TRBD1
CDR3: ASSQGQVREAF

V: TRBV5-1
D: TRBD1
CDR3: ASSVGQGWETQY

V: TRBV29-1
D: NA
CDR3: SVHGREGYGYT

V: TRBV28
D: NA
CDR3: ANSGVGGYT

V: TRBV30
D: NA
CDR3: AWSVRGISYEQY

V: TRBV28
D: TRBD1
CDR3: ASSAPTGAVYGYT

V: TRBV28
D: NA
CDR3: ASTVGNQPQH

V: TRBV4-1
D: TRBD2
CDR3: ASSQEATSGDLAKNIQY

V: TRBV14
D: TRBD1
CDR3: ASSQDSRGQTETQY

V: TRBV10-1
D: NA
CDR3: ASSVGIQGGYT

V: TRBV18
D: NA
CDR3: ASSPEREREY

V: TRBV18
D: NA
CDR3: ASSPRVSYNSPLH

V: TRBV18
D: NA
CDR3: ASSPKEPDYGYT

V: TRBV7-2
D: TRBD2
CDR3: ASSPGLAGETQY

V: TRBV5-1
D: TRBD2
CDR3: ASSGGLAGADTQY